This TCR beta chain was retrieved from a study of vaccination and CD4 T cells after COVID-19. The treatment here: roughly 11-day PBMC culture with coronavirus spike peptide pools or control peptides (ViraFEST assay). Every positive PCR date fell between March and December 2020, earlier than the US Alpha, Beta and Delta variants. Per-well cultures of two million PBMCs received about 10 IU/ml IL-2 and around 10 ug/ml peptide pools. Points on this clonotype: The antigen is undetermined.

Sequenced with the Oncomine TCR Beta short-read assay was DNA taken from cultured CD4+ T cells. TCRdb processed the PCR reads anew with MiXCR; each CDR3 protein has one entry. The repertoire consists of around 9,300 distinct CDR3 sequences, with approximately 40% occurring once and the leading ten covering roughly a sixth. Trimming took 6 bases from V and 0 from J; bases not matched to a gene: 6. This CDR3 has 16 amino acids. The clonotype comes from a human donor who had recovered from COVID-19. Sequencing was performed on CD4+ T cells from blood, cultured in vitro. This sequence joins TRBV12-3 or TRBV12-4 and TRBJ1-2, with TRBD1 identical over 11 bases. The DNA for the CDR3 is TGTGCCAGCAGATCAGGACAGGGGGCTGCTAACTATGGCTACACCTTC. This sequence encodes CASRSGQGAANYGYTF.